These 4 T cell receptor beta chains were sequenced from one sample in a study of T cells of healthy individuals (dated by TCRdb to 2016 to 2019). Library method: 5' RACE. The data were produced on an Illumina MiSeq. TCRdb redid the processing of the public reads, applying fastp at Q25 and MiXCR, and retained in-frame beta chains. Rows matching on CDR3 protein sequence are summarized as one entry with the most common DNA and genes. This sample is represented by around 40,000 distinct CDR3 sequences; around 4.5% of them were singletons. The ten largest clones represent 9.2% of the sample. The receptors were sampled from a human donor in good health.

There are many counts of this clonotype. This sequence joins TRBV2 and TRBJ1-5; D is uncertain. The V and J ends lost 2 bases and 3 bases respectively, with 11 bases between them. Germline V gives CDR1 SNHLY, CDR2 FYNNEI. The length of the CDR3 is 15 residues. The CDR3 spells CASSEQATHNQPQHF. CDR3 DNA sequence: TGTGCCAGCAGTGAACAGGCGACACACAATCAGCCCCAGCATTTT.

The sample holds a few counts of this clonotype. The J gene is TRBJ2-1, the V gene TRBV15; 7 bases are shared with TRBD2. Germline CDR1 and CDR2: LNHNV and YYDKDF (reference sequence). The CDR3 covers 14 residues. Unmatched junction bases numbered 5, after V lost 5 bases and J lost 4 bases. The CDR3 sequence is CATSPSGNYNEQFF. CDR3 DNA sequence: TGTGCCACCAGCCCTAGCGGTAATTACAATGAGCAGTTCTTC.

This clonotype was picked up a small number of times. This chain connects TRBV29-1 to TRBJ1-1; D is undetermined. Germline loops: CDR1 SQVTM, CDR2 ANQGSEA. The germline V and J ends were trimmed by 2 bases and 6 bases, with 4 bases remaining between them. This CDR3 contains 10 residues. CDR3 nucleotide sequence: TGCAGCGTTGAACAGGCTGAAGCTTTCTTT. It encodes CSVEQAEAFF.

For this clonotype: At one boundary the junction diverges from the germline segment, which might be a read error. The chain combines TRBV29-1 with TRBJ2-1; no firm D call. Germline V gene sequence: CDR1 SQVTM, CDR2 ANQGSEA. The CDR3 covers 11 residues. CDR3 sequence (DNA): TGCAGCGTTGAAGAGGGGAATGGGCAGTTCTTC. This codes for CSVEEGNGQFF.